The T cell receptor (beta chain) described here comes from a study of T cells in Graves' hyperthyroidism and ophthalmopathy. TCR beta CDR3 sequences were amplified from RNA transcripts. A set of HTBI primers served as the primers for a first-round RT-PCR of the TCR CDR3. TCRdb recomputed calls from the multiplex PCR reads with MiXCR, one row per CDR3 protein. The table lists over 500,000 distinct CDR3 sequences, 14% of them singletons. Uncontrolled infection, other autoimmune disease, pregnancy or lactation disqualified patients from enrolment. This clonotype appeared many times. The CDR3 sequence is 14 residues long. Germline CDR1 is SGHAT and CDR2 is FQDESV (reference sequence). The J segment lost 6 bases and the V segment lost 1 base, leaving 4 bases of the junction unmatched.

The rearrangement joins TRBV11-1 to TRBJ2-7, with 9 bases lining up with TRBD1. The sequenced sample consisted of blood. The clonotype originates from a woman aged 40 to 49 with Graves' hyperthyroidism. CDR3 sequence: CASSLGTGAFEQYF. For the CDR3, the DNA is TGTGCCAGCAGCTTAGGGACAGGGGCTTTCGAGCAGTACTTC. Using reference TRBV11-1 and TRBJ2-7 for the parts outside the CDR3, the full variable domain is EAEVAQSPRYKITEKSQAVAFWCDPISGHATLYWYRQILGQGPELLVQFQDESVVDDSQLPKDRFSAERLKGVDSTLKIQPAELGDSAMYLCASSLGTGAFEQYFGPGTRLTVT.